The 17 T cell receptor beta chains given below trace back to one sample, sequenced in a study of CD8+ T cells in alopecia areata. As the sequencing template, cDNA was produced by extracting RNA and reverse transcribing it. Profiling relied on immunoSEQ multiplex PCR, and the TCRdb table lists in-frame clones only, not all of them. The sample lists some 150,000 clones, 40% to 60% occurring once. Source: CD8+ T cells sorted from blood, taken at week 0. The receptors derive from a human donor with alopecia areata.

The chain uses TRBV4-1 and TRBJ2-1; D remains ambiguous. Germline assignment: CDR1 MGHRA and CDR2 YSYEKL. The CDR3 length is 15 residues. Between the trimmed V and J ends, which lost 1 base and 2 bases, there was a span of 9 bases. The DNA of the CDR3 is TGCGCCAGCAGCCAAGCACAAGGGACCTACAATGAGCAGTTCTTC. It translates to CASSQAQGTYNEQFF.

This rearrangement joins TRBV29-1 to TRBJ2-1; a possible D gene is TRBD1 (7 bases). Trimming removed 6 bases at V and 10 bases at J, with 16 bases between. Germline V CDR1 and CDR2: SQVTM, ANQGSEA. This CDR3 has 12 amino acids. The CDR3 loop is CSVQGGGGEQFF. In DNA form, the CDR3 reads TGCAGCGTCCAGGGGGGAGGCGGCGAGCAGTTCTTC.

About this clone: Other nucleotide sequences in the sample specify the same CDR3. V gene TRBV29-1 combines with J gene TRBJ2-1; 8 bases are a match to TRBD2. CDR1 is SQVTM, CDR2 ANQGSEA, per germline. CDR3 length: 14 amino acids. The J segment lost 0 bases and the V segment lost 4 bases, leaving 2 bases of the junction unmatched. DNA for the CDR3: TGCAGCGTTGGCGGGGGGAGCTCCTACAATGAGCAGTTCTTC. Protein: CSVGGGSSYNEQFF.

The rearrangement links TRBV29-1 to TRBJ1-2; D is perhaps TRBD1 (5 bases). V gave up 4 bases and J gave up 3 bases, with 15 bases separating them. Germline V CDR1 and CDR2: SQVTM, ANQGSEA. There are 14 residues in the CDR3. The CDR3 bases are TGCAGCGTTGTAATTGTAGAAGGGGACTATGGCTACACCTTC. Amino acids: CSVVIVEGDYGYTF.

This clone was seen a handful of times. This sequence joins TRBV29-1 and TRBJ2-1; TRBD2 is a possible D gene (7 bases). Per the germline V gene, CDR1 is SQVTM and CDR2 is ANQGSEA. Deletions cut 1 base from V and 7 bases from J, with 14 bases between. This CDR3 region has 14 residues. CDR3 sequence: CSVEGGGAVNEQFF. The CDR3 coding sequence is TGCAGCGTTGAAGGCGGGGGCGCGGTGAATGAGCAGTTCTTC.

In this sample, this clone turned up a few times. The chain employs TRBV4-1 and TRBJ1-5; D is uncertain. From germline, CDR1 is MGHRA and CDR2 YSYEKL. V was trimmed by 11 bases and J by 4 bases, leaving 12 bases between them. This CDR3 spans 12 amino acids. This chain's CDR3 is CAGPPKNQPQHF. DNA for the CDR3: TGCGCCGGGCCCCCGAAAAATCAGCCCCAGCATTTT.

The chain recombines TRBV27 with TRBJ1-6, with TRBD1 identical over 7 bases. The CDR3 loop spans 14 amino acids. The V segment lost 5 bases and the J segment 12 bases; nucleotides outside the gene matches: 10. The germline CDR1 and CDR2 sequences are MNHEY and SMNVEV (reference sequence). DNA for the CDR3: TGTGCCAGCAGTGACAGGGACTCAGGTGGACCCCTCCACTTT. This encodes CASSDRDSGGPLHF.

The CDR3 DNA reads as TGTGCCAGCAGCCCCGGACGGGGGCCCTATGGCTACACCTTC. Encoded protein: CASSPGRGPYGYTF. The chain combines TRBV14 with TRBJ1-2, with D possibly being TRBD1 (6 bases). The CDR3 spans 14 residues. Germline V gene sequence: CDR1 SGHDN, CDR2 FVKESK. V gave up 4 bases and J gave up 4 bases, with 13 bases separating them.

The sample holds one count of this clone. This chain connects TRBV30 to TRBJ2-7; D is uncertain. The V and J ends lost 3 bases and 5 bases respectively, with 17 bases between them. Germline V lookup: CDR1 GTSNPN, CDR2 SVGIG (reference sequence). The CDR3 has 14 amino acids. This CDR3 reads CAWSYVSGADEQYF. The CDR3 DNA is TGTGCCTGGAGCTACGTATCCGGAGCCGACGAGCAGTACTTC.

The chain carries TRBV27 and TRBJ2-4; 8 bases match TRBD1. V dropped 5 bases and J dropped 7; count of bases not matched to a gene: 10. Per the germline V gene, CDR1 is MNHEY and CDR2 is SMNVEV (reference sequence). The CDR3 consists of 15 residues. The CDR3 reads CASSTQGALFNIQYF. The CDR3 DNA reads TGTGCCAGCAGTACTCAGGGGGCTTTGTTTAACATTCAGTACTTC.

This clone was seen only a few times. The chain is built from TRBV30 and TRBJ1-6; 7 nucleotides align to TRBD1. CDR1 and CDR2 from the germline V gene are GTSNPN and SVGIG (reference sequence). V lost 1 base, J lost 7 bases, and 4 bases stayed unmatched. The CDR3 has 14 residues. The CDR3 region is CAWSGGQRNSPLHF. DNA for the CDR3: TGTGCCTGGAGTGGGGGACAGAGGAATTCACCCCTCCACTTT. The full variable domain, completed using reference TRBV30 and TRBJ1-6, is SQTIHQWPATLVQPVGSPLSLECTVEGTSNPNLYWYRQAAGRGLQLLFYSVGIGQISSEVPQNLSASRPQDRQFILSSKKLLLSDSGFYLCAWSGGQRNSPLHFGNGTRLTVT.

The V call is TRBV29-1, the J call TRBJ2-7, with D possibly called TRBD1 or TRBD2 (7 bases each). Germline V lookup: CDR1 SQVTM, CDR2 ANQGSEA. The CDR3 covers 13 residues. Deletions cut 4 bases from V and 1 base from J, with 11 bases between. The CDR3 here is CSVAGGGSYEQYF. CDR3 nucleotide sequence: TGCAGCGTTGCAGGGGGAGGGTCCTACGAGCAGTACTTC.

This clone was detected many times. The chain has TRBV28 and TRBJ1-2; 7 nucleotides match TRBD1. Germline V gene lookup returns CDR1 MDHEN and CDR2 SYDVKM. CDR3 size: 15 residues. The ends lost 6 bases at V and 4 bases at J; junction bases unmatched: 11. The CDR3 sequence: CASRPGTDAFYGYTF. DNA of the CDR3: TGTGCCAGCAGACCCGGGACAGATGCCTTCTATGGCTACACCTTC.

This clone has a handful of counts. A far larger clone is a single base away, which makes a read error likely. V usage is TRBV14 and J usage is TRBJ2-7; D may be TRBD1 or TRBD2 (5 bases each). V was pared by 2 bases and J by 7 bases, with 15 bases between. The CDR3 has 14 amino acids. Germline loops: CDR1 SGHDN, CDR2 FVKESK. As DNA, the CDR3 is TGTGCCAGCAGCCAATATGGGACGGGAAATGAGCAGTACTTC. It encodes CASSQYGTGNEQYF.

The chain recombines TRBV18 with TRBJ2-1, with TRBD2 as a possible D gene (6 bases). With 3 bases removed from V and 3 bases from J, the gap between germline ends came to 12 bases. From germline, CDR1 is KGHSH and CDR2 LQKENI. CDR3 length: 15 residues. CDR3 loop: CASSPTRLGYNEQFF. Here the CDR3 DNA reads TGTGCCAGCTCACCGACTAGGCTGGGCTACAATGAGCAGTTCTTC.

There are a few counts of this clone. J is TRBJ1-1 and V is TRBV29-1, with D maybe TRBD1 (5 bases). Trimming stripped 6 bases from V and 11 bases from J, with 16 bases between. The germline V gene has CDR1 SQVTM and CDR2 ANQGSEA. The CDR3 extends over 11 amino acids. The CDR3 loop is CSVTDRNEAFF. CDR3 sequence (DNA): TGCAGCGTGACCGACAGAAATGAGGCTTTCTTT. Full variable domain (rest looked up from reference TRBV29-1 and TRBJ1-1): SAVISQKPSRDICQRGTSLTIQCQVDSQVTMMFWYRQQPGQSLTLIATANQGSEATYESGFVIDKFPISRPNLTFSTLTVSNMSPEDSSIYLCSVTDRNEAFFGQGTRLTVV.

This clone has more than one count but fewer than ten. This chain connects TRBV19 to TRBJ1-1; unclear D gene. Looked up from germline, CDR1 is LNHDA and CDR2 is SQIVND (reference sequence). Deletions cut 8 bases from V and 6 bases from J, with 13 bases between. CDR3 length: 12 residues. The CDR3 DNA is TGTGCCAGTGGTCTTCCTAGACCTGAAGCTTTCTTT. Protein sequence: CASGLPRPEAFF.